This TCR beta chain is from a study of control samples from healthy donors and cancer patients. Germline V lookup: CDR1 LGHNA, CDR2 YSLEER. V lost 1 base and J lost 6; bases outside the gene matches: 1. This CDR3 is built from 14 residues. The table came from immunoSEQ multiplex PCR; TCRdb's copy has only in-frame clones and leaves some out. The sample carries around 99,000 clones, roughly 90% recorded once. The sample was blood. This receptor was taken from a woman aged 50 to 65 in good health. The J gene is TRBJ2-1, the V gene TRBV4-3; TRBD2 aligns across 9 bases. As DNA, the CDR3 is TGCGCCAGCAGCCAAGGACTAGCGGCCAATGAGCAGTTCTTC. As protein: CASSQGLAANEQFF.